The source of this T cell receptor (beta chain) is a study of T cells in Graves' hyperthyroidism and ophthalmopathy. RNA transcripts yielded amplified TCR beta CDR3 regions. RT-PCR in the first round (using the HTBI primer set) targeted the TCR CDR3. TCRdb reanalysed the multiplex PCR reads using MiXCR and keeps one entry per CDR3 protein. The table shows roughly 550,000 distinct CDR3 sequences, with 16% occurring only once. Notes on the study in general: A 13 V-J model separated ophthalmopathy from stable hyperthyroidism.

Looked up from germline, CDR1 is GTSNPN and CDR2 is SVGIG (reference sequence). CDR3 length: 14 amino acids. Trimming cost V 6 bases and J 7 bases; bases outside gene matches: 7. Many counts were recorded for this clonotype. The antigen remains undetermined. The source of this sequence is a woman in her 30s with Graves' ophthalmopathy. Sequencing was performed on blood. V usage is TRBV30 and J usage is TRBJ2-6, with TRBD2 matching over 9 bases. The CDR3, as DNA: TGTGCCTGCCCGGGACTAGCCGGAGCCAACGTCCTGACTTTC. It codes for CACPGLAGANVLTF. The complete variable domain, with remaining parts taken from reference TRBV30 and TRBJ2-6, reads SQTIHQWPATLVQPVGSPLSLECTVEGTSNPNLYWYRQAAGRGLQLLFYSVGIGQISSEVPQNLSASRPQDRQFILSSKKLLLSDSGFYLCACPGLAGANVLTFGAGSRLTVL.